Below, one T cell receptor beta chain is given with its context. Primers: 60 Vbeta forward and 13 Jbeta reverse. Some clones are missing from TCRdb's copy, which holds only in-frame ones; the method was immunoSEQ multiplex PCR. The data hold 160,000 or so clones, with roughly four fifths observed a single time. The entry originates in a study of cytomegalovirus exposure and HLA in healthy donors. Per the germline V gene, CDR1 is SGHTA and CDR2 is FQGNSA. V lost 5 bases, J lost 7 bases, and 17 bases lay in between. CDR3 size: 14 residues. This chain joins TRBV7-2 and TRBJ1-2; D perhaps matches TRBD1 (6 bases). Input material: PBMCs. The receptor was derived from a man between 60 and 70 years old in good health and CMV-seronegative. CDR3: CASSAGAASIGYTF. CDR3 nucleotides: TGTGCCAGCAGCGCAGGGGCCGCTTCGATTGGCTACACCTTC.